This TCR beta chain was observed in a study of cytomegalovirus exposure and HLA in healthy donors. Study-level findings and limits: On later analysis, the bulk of CMV-associated TCR beta chains appeared to be HLA-restricted. TCR beta chains numbering 164 were designated cytomegalovirus-associated.

As regards this clone: Its antigen is still unknown.

Germline V CDR1 and CDR2: SGHRS, YFSETQ. Trimming left V 2 bases short and J 6 bases short, with 9 bases between. CDR3 size: 12 residues. The PCR contained 60 Vbeta and 13 Jbeta primers. Only in-frame clones appear in the TCRdb table, and some are missing; sequencing was by immunoSEQ multiplex PCR. The sample gives fewer than 200,000 clones, approximately 82% of which show up once; around 4.7% is in the top ten. The rearrangement joins TRBV5-1 to TRBJ2-7; weak D call: TRBD1 (6 bases). The sequence was obtained from a male donor in good health and CMV-seronegative. Sample: PBMCs. This chain's CDR3 is CASSLTGFEQYF. CDR3 DNA sequence: TGCGCCAGCAGCTTAACAGGGTTCGAGCAGTACTTC.